The next 18 T cell receptor beta chains were all read from a single sample in a study of blood T cell repertoires in COVID-19. TCRdb's table, derived via immunoSEQ multiplex PCR, lists solely in-frame clones and lacks some. The profile shows roughly 250,000 clones, more than 75% of them singletons. Sequences were obtained from PBMCs or T cells enriched from blood (not recorded which). The source of these receptors is a woman aged 50 to 60 who had recovered from COVID-19.

The J gene is TRBJ1-6, the V gene TRBV4-1; the D is unclear. The CDR3 consists of 14 residues. The germline V gene has CDR1 MGHRA and CDR2 YSYEKL. V lost 8 bases to trimming and J lost 0 bases, with 8 bases between them. In DNA form, the CDR3 reads TGCGCCAGCGGCGGTGGCTCCTATAATTCACCCCTCCACTTT. This translates into CASGGGSYNSPLHF.

The chain couples TRBV7-9 to TRBJ1-6; tentatively, D is TRBD1 (6 bases). The ends were cut back, 5 bases at V and 0 bases at J, with 11 bases in the middle. The germline CDR1 and CDR2 sequences are SEHNR and FQNEAQ (reference sequence). This CDR3 is built from 16 residues. CDR3 nucleotides: TGTGCCAGCAGCCCTCGGACAGACTCCTATAATTCACCCCTCCACTTT. It is translated as CASSPRTDSYNSPLHF.

The chain has TRBV19 and TRBJ1-2; D is undetermined. The CDR3 has 14 amino acids. Per germline, CDR1 LNHDA and CDR2 SQIVND (reference sequence). With 3 bases removed from V and 8 bases from J, the gap between germline ends came to 16 bases. CDR3 DNA sequence: TGTGCCAGTAGTATCTCCCAGAACGTAAGAGGCTACACCTTC. Residues: CASSISQNVRGYTF.

This chain links TRBV19 with TRBJ2-1; TRBD2 is a possible D gene (7 bases). The CDR3 is 17 amino acids. Germline CDR1 reads LNHDA; CDR2 reads SQIVND (reference sequence). V was pared by 3 bases and J by 7 bases, with 22 bases between. The CDR3 coding sequence is TGTGCCAGTAGTATCATCGCGGGGGCCCCCTCTCGGAATGAGCAGTTCTTC. Amino acid sequence: CASSIIAGAPSRNEQFF.

This rearrangement joins TRBV3-1 (or the pseudogene TRBV3-2) to TRBJ2-2, with D possibly matching TRBD2 (6 bases). V dropped 6 bases and J dropped 5 bases, with 22 bases sitting between them. Germline V gives CDR1 LGHDT, CDR2 YNNKEL (reference sequence). The length of the CDR3 is 17 residues. This CDR3 is CASSLITSGPRTGELFF. CDR3 sequence (DNA): TGTGCCAGCAGTCTGATAACGAGCGGGCCCCGGACCGGGGAGCTGTTTTTT.

The chain links TRBV4-3 to TRBJ1-1; the D is unclear. The V end was cut by 5 bases, the J end by 6 bases, with 16 bases between. Germline V gives CDR1 LGHNA, CDR2 YSLEER. This CDR3 comprises 14 residues. The CDR3 loop reads CASSGTGSGAEAFF. The DNA of the CDR3 is TGCGCCAGCAGCGGTACGGGGTCCGGAGCTGAAGCTTTCTTT.

The V and J genes are TRBV5-1 and TRBJ2-3; 10 bases are shared with TRBD1. The length of the CDR3 is 14 residues. V lost 6 bases and J lost 5; bases outside the gene matches: 6. Per germline, CDR1 SGHRS and CDR2 YFSETQ. The CDR3 coding sequence is TGCGCCAGCATTTCGGGACAGGGGCTAGATACGCAGTATTTT. Amino acids: CASISGQGLDTQYF.

V usage is TRBV25-1 and J usage is TRBJ2-7, with a weak D call TRBD1 (6 bases). The CDR3 runs 13 residues. V lost 3 bases, J lost 3 bases, and 9 bases lay in between. Germline-derived CDR1 and CDR2 are MGHDK and SYGVNS. The CDR3 spells CASSDRTVYEQYF. The DNA of the CDR3 is TGTGCCAGCAGTGACCGGACAGTCTACGAGCAGTACTTC.

Only a few counts were recorded for this clone. This rearrangement joins TRBV7-9 to TRBJ2-5, with 13 positions matching TRBD2. The CDR3 has 15 residues. Germline V gene lookup returns CDR1 SEHNR and CDR2 FQNEAQ (reference sequence). The junction had 4 bases not matched to a gene; V was cut back by 4 bases and J by 5 bases. The CDR3 is CASSSGLAGSETQYF. The CDR3 DNA follows: TGTGCCAGCAGCTCGGGACTAGCGGGATCGGAGACCCAGTACTTC.

The rearrangement links TRBV11-3 to TRBJ2-7; TRBD2 is a possible D gene (5 bases). The CDR3 has 14 amino acids. Germline V gene lookup returns CDR1 SGHNT and CDR2 YENEEA. The V gene lost 5 bases and the J gene lost 0 bases, with 11 bases spanning the gap. The CDR3: CASSLLRDSYEQYF. In DNA, the CDR3 is TGTGCCAGCAGCCTCCTGAGGGACTCCTACGAGCAGTACTTC.

The rearrangement links TRBV7-9 to TRBJ1-2; a weak D match, TRBD1 (5 bases). In germline, CDR1 is SEHNR, CDR2 FQNEAQ (reference sequence). V lost 7 bases and J 8 bases, leaving 20 bases between the germline ends. This CDR3 comprises 14 residues. This chain's CDR3 is CASTNYWARQGYTF. The CDR3 DNA sequence: TGTGCCAGCACCAATTACTGGGCCAGACAGGGCTACACCTTC.

The chain carries TRBV27 and TRBJ2-4, with unresolved D. This CDR3 has 16 residues. Per the germline V gene, CDR1 is MNHEY and CDR2 is SMNVEV (reference sequence). The V gene lost 2 bases and the J gene lost 3 bases, with 14 bases spanning the gap. CDR3 in amino acids: CASSLLPATVKNIQYF. Written as DNA, the CDR3 is TGTGCCAGCAGTTTACTCCCGGCCACAGTCAAAAACATTCAGTACTTC.

This rearrangement joins TRBV19 to TRBJ2-7; 7 positions match TRBD1. The CDR3 runs 14 residues. Germline values: CDR1 LNHDA, CDR2 SQIVND (reference sequence). J lost 5 bases, V lost 5 bases, and 9 bases had no gene match. The CDR3 spells CASSSWTGSNEQYF. The CDR3 DNA reads TGTGCCAGTAGTTCCTGGACAGGCTCGAACGAGCAGTACTTC.

The rearrangement links TRBV7-9 to TRBJ2-4; the match to TRBD2 covers 7 bases. The V and J ends lost 4 bases and 6 bases, in that order; junction bases with no gene match: 6. Germline CDR1 is SEHNR and CDR2 is FQNEAQ (reference sequence). The length of the CDR3 is 14 residues. The DNA for the CDR3 is TGTGCCAGCAGCTCGCGGGCTAGCGGAAACATTCAGTACTTC. Residues: CASSSRASGNIQYF.

This chain joins TRBV14 and TRBJ2-5; D may be TRBD2 (6 bases). This CDR3 has 14 residues. Germline CDR1 reads SGHDN; CDR2 reads FVKESK. Deletions cut 4 bases from V and 5 bases from J, with 14 bases between. CDR3 amino acids: CASSPWGVKETQYF. CDR3 nucleotides: TGTGCCAGCAGCCCGTGGGGGGTCAAGGAGACCCAGTACTTC.

The J gene is TRBJ2-7, the V gene TRBV11-2; 7 bases map to TRBD2. Trimming cost V 1 base and J 4 bases; bases outside gene matches: 10. Germline V gives CDR1 SGHAT, CDR2 FQNNGV. CDR3 length: 16 amino acids. In DNA, the CDR3 is TGTGCCAGCAGCTTAGGGACGGGGGGTCTCGGATACGAGCAGTACTTC. Protein: CASSLGTGGLGYEQYF. Combining the CDR3 with reference TRBV11-2 and TRBJ2-7 gives the whole variable domain EAGVAQSPRYKIIEKRQSVAFWCNPISGHATLYWYQQILGQGPKLLIQFQNNGVVDDSQLPKDRFSAERLKGVDSTLKIQPAKLEDSAVYLCASSLGTGGLGYEQYFGPGTRLTVT.

This clone was counted once. V usage is TRBV4-3 and J usage is TRBJ1-2; no clear D. CDR3 length equals 15 residues. The germline V gene encodes CDR1 LGHNA and CDR2 YSLEER. V lost 0 bases to trimming and J lost 2 bases, with 10 bases between them. CDR3 DNA sequence: TGCGCCAGCAGCCAAGACGCGGCTACCAACTATGGCTACACCTTC. Translation: CASSQDAATNYGYTF.

The rearrangement links TRBV7-3 to TRBJ2-3; perhaps TRBD2 as D (5 bases). The CDR3 runs to 15 residues. From germline, CDR1 is SGHTA and CDR2 FQGTGA. Trimming took 5 bases from V and 8 from J, leaving 20 bases between them. CDR3 nucleotide sequence: TGTGCCAGCAGCCCAATTCATTCGGTTACTAGTACGCAGTATTTT. As protein: CASSPIHSVTSTQYF.